This T cell receptor beta chain was identified in a study of regulatory T cells in long-lasting Graves disease. Indicated time point: persistent/refractory GD, antithyroid drugs over 5 years with positive TRAb. The TCR library was made from RNA extracted from PBMCs. Patients were enrolled at an endocrinology department in Xi'an, China. An approximately 10-milliliter sample of peripheral blood was drawn into EDTA tubes. Notes on the study in general: Preferential use of TRBV28, TRBJ1-2 and TRBJ2-5 was seen in persistent disease.

The authors built TCR beta libraries using iRepertoire HTBI primers and Arm-PCR of CDR3 regions. Using its own MiXCR run on the multiplex PCR reads, TCRdb lists one record per CDR3 protein. The sample has 350,000 to 500,000 distinct CDR3 sequences, 21% seen once. The table lists this clonotype with many counts. What it binds is unknown. The CDR3 length is 14 residues. V was pared by 2 bases and J by 7 bases, with 7 bases of the junction left unmatched. The germline V gene has CDR1 MDHEN and CDR2 SYDVKM. This sequence joins TRBV28 and TRBJ2-7, with 8 bases lining up with TRBD2. The source was peripheral blood mononuclear cells (PBMCs), collected when the disease was refractory, from a patient treated with antithyroid drugs. This clonotype was obtained from a female donor with Graves disease. The CDR3 region has the DNA TGTGCCAGCAGTTTACCAGCGGGAGTAGAGGAGCAGTACTTC. Translating gives CASSLPAGVEEQYF.